The TCR beta chain under discussion was sequenced for a study of blood T cells in healthy people across ages. Findings of the study overall: Getting older went along with TCR beta diversity per million T cells dropping roughly linearly. Nothing was known about donor CMV status, and this possibly confounded expanded clonotype changes.

Using a J-beta primer mix together with a sample-barcoded 5' primer, a second PCR was run for 7 to 11 cycles. From each sample, at least 2.5 million paired-end reads containing CDR3 were obtained. MiXCR was run by TCRdb on the 5' RACE reads, yielding one entry per CDR3 protein. Of 1.5 million or so distinct CDR3 sequences listed, around 40% are singletons. Healthy Caucasian individuals from Russia aged about 6 to 100 served as donors. With regard to this clonotype: Its antigen is still unknown.

This CDR3 is 14 amino acids long. The V end was cut by 7 bases, the J end by 5 bases, with 15 bases between. Germline V gene sequence: CDR1 SGHAT, CDR2 FQDESV (reference sequence). The receptor was isolated from a woman younger than 35 in good health. The specimen sequenced was blood. The chain carries TRBV11-1 and TRBJ2-1; D is unresolved. Here the CDR3 DNA reads TGTGCCAGCACCCAAATACACCATGACAATGAGCAGTTCTTC. Translating gives CASTQIHHDNEQFF.